One and the same sample provided the 31 T cell receptor beta chains below, sequenced in a study of T cells in Graves' hyperthyroidism and ophthalmopathy. RNA transcripts served as the template for amplifying TCR beta CDR3 regions. The HTBI primer set drove a first-round RT-PCR of the TCR CDR3. A single record per CDR3 protein comes from TCRdb applying MiXCR to the multiplex PCR reads. The data hold about 410,000 distinct CDR3 sequences, with roughly 15% observed a single time. The sample consisted of blood. The receptors come from a man between 18 and 35 years old with Graves' ophthalmopathy.

This clonotype was counted at least ten times. The chain combines TRBV6-1 with TRBJ1-5; 8 bases fit TRBD1. The CDR3 runs to 17 residues. V shed 5 bases and J 0 bases; nucleotides not matched to a gene: 9. Per germline, CDR1 MNHNS and CDR2 SASEGT. The CDR3 reads CASSIQGTGYSNQPQHF. In DNA form, the CDR3 reads TGTGCCAGCAGTATACAAGGGACAGGTTATAGCAATCAGCCCCAGCATTTT.

This clonotype was counted a single time. This chain uses TRBV6-1 with TRBJ2-3; 10 bases agree with TRBD2. Germline loops: CDR1 MNHNS, CDR2 SASEGT. V lost 0 bases and J lost 4; bases outside the gene matches: 1. The CDR3 runs to 15 residues. The CDR3 reads CASSEAAGGPDTQYF. CDR3 nucleotides: TGTGCCAGCAGTGAAGCAGCGGGGGGGCCAGATACGCAGTATTTT.

This clonotype has just a few counts. An end of the junction does not agree with germline; a read error may underlie this. This chain's CDR3 is CASSVPGTGNPGELFF. CDR3 sequence (DNA): TGTGCCAGTAGCGTACCCGGGACAGGGAACCCCGGGGAGCTGTTTTTT. The chain couples TRBV19 to TRBJ2-2; 9 nucleotides agree with TRBD1. Germline values: CDR1 LNHDA, CDR2 SQIVND (reference sequence). The CDR3 consists of 16 residues.

Worth noting for this clonotype: This may come from a read error, since a much larger clone is one base off. The rearrangement joins TRBV12-5 to TRBJ1-5; D remains unclear. The CDR3 covers 13 residues. In germline, CDR1 is LGHNT, CDR2 FRNRAP. V lost 2 bases and J 6 bases, leaving 8 bases between the germline ends. CDR3 sequence: CASGLKGLQPQHF. As DNA, the CDR3 is TGTGCTAGTGGTTTGAAAGGGCTTCAGCCCCAGCATTTT.

V is TRBV29-1 and J is TRBJ2-2; 7 bases line up with TRBD2. The CDR3 consists of 13 residues. From germline, CDR1 is SQVTM and CDR2 ANQGSEA. The V segment lost 3 bases and the J segment 5 bases; nucleotides outside the gene matches: 3. This chain's CDR3 is CSVDPGRTGELFF. In DNA, the CDR3 is TGCAGCGTTGACCCCGGGAGGACCGGGGAGCTGTTTTTT.

The table lists this clonotype with many counts. J is TRBJ2-7 and V is TRBV20-1; D tentatively fits TRBD1 or TRBD2 (5 bases each). V was cut by 3 bases and J by 5 bases, with 14 bases left in between. Germline V CDR1 and CDR2: DFQATT, SNEGSKA (reference sequence). The CDR3 consists of 13 residues. CDR3 sequence: CSARGTVSNEQYF. The CDR3 nucleotides are TGCAGTGCTAGGGGGACCGTGTCGAACGAGCAGTACTTC.

V is TRBV20-1 and J is TRBJ1-1; 9 bases are a match to TRBD1. The CDR3 spans 12 residues. CDR1 DFQATT and CDR2 SNEGSKA come from the germline V gene (reference sequence). The J segment lost 5 bases and the V segment lost 3 bases, leaving 1 base of the junction unmatched. CDR3 sequence reads: CSARGTGTEAFF. The CDR3 DNA reads TGCAGTGCTAGGGGGACAGGGACTGAAGCTTTCTTT.

Ten or more counts support this clonotype. The genes are TRBV2 and TRBJ1-5; the D gene is possibly TRBD1 (5 bases). V was shortened by 4 bases and J by 6 bases, with 13 bases between the two germline ends. The CDR3 runs to 14 residues. The V gene's germline CDR1 is SNHLY and CDR2 FYNNEI. CDR3 DNA sequence: TGTGCCAGCAGTGGGGGGGGGGGTCGTCAGCCCCAGCATTTT. Protein sequence: CASSGGGGRQPQHF.

Many counts were recorded for this clonotype. The rearrangement uses TRBV6-6 and TRBJ2-3, with 9 positions matching TRBD2. This CDR3 spans 15 amino acids. The germline V gene has CDR1 MNHNY and CDR2 SVGAGI (reference sequence). The J segment lost 2 bases and the V segment lost 2 bases, leaving 2 bases of the junction unmatched. The CDR3 loop reads CASSYIAGVTDTQYF. In nucleotides, the CDR3 is TGTGCCAGCAGTTACATAGCGGGAGTCACAGATACGCAGTATTTT.

This clonotype appeared a few times. The V call is TRBV7-9, the J call TRBJ1-2; TRBD1 matches at 7 bases. In germline, CDR1 is SEHNR, CDR2 FQNEAQ (reference sequence). The V segment lost 5 bases and the J segment 4 bases; nucleotides outside the gene matches: 10. This CDR3 has 15 residues. In nucleotides, the CDR3 is TGTGCCAGCAGCCCCACCCTGACAGGGCCCTATGGCTACACCTTC. Translating it yields CASSPTLTGPYGYTF.

This clonotype has ten or more counts. This chain connects TRBV2 to TRBJ1-1, with D possibly TRBD1 on 5 matching bases. Germline V gene sequence: CDR1 SNHLY, CDR2 FYNNEI. The CDR3 has 15 residues. With 4 bases removed from V and 1 base from J, the gap between germline ends came to 13 bases. The DNA of the CDR3 is TGTGCCAGCAGTGCAACCTTGAGGGGGAACACTGAAGCTTTCTTT. Its translation is CASSATLRGNTEAFF.

Ten or more counts support this clonotype. This chain links TRBV30 with TRBJ2-3, with D possibly being TRBD2 (5 bases). Trimming cost V 3 bases and J 5 bases, with 12 bases left between them. The CDR3 has 13 amino acids. Germline loops: CDR1 GTSNPN, CDR2 SVGIG (reference sequence). CDR3: CAWRIAGGDTQYF. In DNA, the CDR3 is TGTGCCTGGAGAATTGCAGGAGGAGATACGCAGTATTTT.

This rearrangement joins TRBV19 to TRBJ1-2; TRBD1 matches 10 bases. In germline, CDR1 is LNHDA, CDR2 SQIVND (reference sequence). This CDR3 region has 12 residues. V lost 5 bases, J lost 7 bases, and 1 base stayed unmatched. The CDR3 sequence: CASSDRGPGYTF. The DNA of the CDR3 is TGTGCCAGTAGTGACAGGGGGCCTGGCTACACCTTC.

Ten or more counts support this clonotype. The chain joins TRBV20-1 to TRBJ1-1, with D hard to call. Trimming stripped 1 base from V and 7 bases from J, with 10 bases between. Looked up from germline, CDR1 is DFQATT and CDR2 is SNEGSKA (reference sequence). The CDR3 is made up of 12 amino acids. Here the CDR3 DNA reads TGCAGTGCTAGAGCGGGGTACAGTGAAGCTTTCTTT. This sequence encodes CSARAGYSEAFF.

This clonotype has at least ten counts. The chain has TRBV20-1 and TRBJ2-5, with 12 bases fitting TRBD2. Trimming at V came to 5 bases and at J to 9 bases, leaving 7 bases not matched to a gene. The CDR3 covers 13 residues. CDR1 DFQATT and CDR2 SNEGSKA come from the germline V gene (reference sequence). The chain's CDR3 is CSAGLAGSGAQYF. Written as DNA, the CDR3 is TGCAGTGCTGGACTAGCGGGGTCCGGGGCCCAGTACTTC.

The CDR3 loop reads CASSSRDRRNSDTQYF. The CDR3, as DNA: TGTGCCAGTAGTAGCCGAGACAGGCGCAATAGCGATACGCAGTATTTT. J is TRBJ2-3 and V is TRBV19; the D gene is possibly TRBD1 (6 bases). Germline loops: CDR1 LNHDA, CDR2 SQIVND (reference sequence). There are 16 residues in the CDR3. The V end lost 4 bases, the J end lost 6 bases, and 20 bases lay between the germline ends.

As concerns this clonotype: A read error may be the cause here, since a much bigger clone is one base away. This chain joins TRBV10-3 and TRBJ1-5, with D perhaps TRBD1 (5 bases). CDR3 size: 14 residues. Germline V gene sequence: CDR1 ENHRY, CDR2 SYGVKD. The CDR3 is CTISAGSSNQPQHF. The DNA for the CDR3 is TGTACCATCAGTGCAGGGTCCAGCAATCAGCCCCAGCATTTT.

This clonotype was observed at least ten times. The chain employs TRBV28 and TRBJ1-2; TRBD1 is a possible D gene (5 bases). The CDR3 totals 14 residues. The germline V and J ends were trimmed by 3 bases and 7 bases, with 15 bases remaining between them. Germline V gene data show CDR1 as MDHEN and CDR2 as SYDVKM. This chain's CDR3 is CASSFTSTVPGYTF. The CDR3 DNA is TGTGCCAGCAGTTTCACGTCGACAGTTCCTGGCTACACCTTC.

The chain recombines TRBV19 with TRBJ2-2, with TRBD1 as a possible D gene (6 bases). This CDR3 region has 14 residues. V lost 2 bases and J 6 bases, leaving 10 bases between the germline ends. CDR1 and CDR2 (germline): LNHDA, SQIVND (reference sequence). In DNA, the CDR3 is TGTGCCAGTAGTATACTGGGGGCGTCCGGGGAGCTGTTTTTT. It is translated as CASSILGASGELFF.

This clonotype was detected ten times or more. This chain uses TRBV20-1 with TRBJ1-4; D is uncertain. Trimming removed 0 bases at V and 8 bases at J, with 7 bases between. CDR1 and CDR2 from the germline V gene are DFQATT and SNEGSKA (reference sequence). The CDR3 extends over 12 amino acids. CDR3 sequence (DNA): TGCAGTGCTAGAGAGGGCTTGGAAAAACTGTTTTTT. It is translated as CSAREGLEKLFF.

This clonotype was counted many times. This chain uses TRBV20-1 with TRBJ2-7; no definite D call. V was pared by 2 bases and J by 2 bases, with 7 bases between. This CDR3 has 12 amino acids. Germline CDR1 and CDR2: DFQATT and SNEGSKA (reference sequence). CDR3 coding DNA: TGCAGTGCTAGACAAAACCCCTACGAGCAGTACTTC. It translates to CSARQNPYEQYF.

In this sample, this clonotype turned up many times. The chain joins TRBV11-2 to TRBJ2-1, with D hard to call. From germline, CDR1 is SGHAT and CDR2 FQNNGV. V lost 5 bases to trimming and J lost 6 bases, with 8 bases between them. The length of the CDR3 is 12 residues. CDR3 bases: TGTGCCAGCAGCGTTGGGTTCAATGAGCAGTTCTTC. The encoded protein is CASSVGFNEQFF.

The chain has TRBV9 and TRBJ2-3, with 7 bases aligning to TRBD2. Per the germline V gene, CDR1 is SGDLS and CDR2 is YYNGEE. This CDR3 contains 17 residues. V trimming: 4 bases; J trimming: 4 bases; junction bases outside the gene matches: 15. Here the CDR3 reads CASSTEGLGGWADTQYF. The DNA of the CDR3 is TGTGCCAGCAGCACCGAGGGTCTGGGGGGGTGGGCAGATACGCAGTATTTT. Filled out from reference TRBV9 and TRBJ2-3, the complete variable domain reads DSGVTQTPKHLITATGQRVTLRCSPRSGDLSVYWYQQSLDQGLQFLIQYYNGEERAKGNILERFSAQQFPDLHSELNLSSLELGDSALYFCASSTEGLGGWADTQYFGPGTRLTVL.

This clonotype appeared many times. The V and J genes are TRBV10-3 and TRBJ2-7; TRBD1 matches 7 bases. Germline CDR1 and CDR2: ENHRY and SYGVKD. The V and J ends lost 3 bases and 2 bases, in that order; junction bases with no gene match: 4. The CDR3 contains 14 residues. This CDR3 reads CAISDAQGTYEQYF. The CDR3 DNA reads as TGTGCCATCAGTGACGCACAGGGGACCTACGAGCAGTACTTC.

A word on this clonotype: One base away lies a much larger clone, so this may be a sequencing read error. The chain combines TRBV11-3 with TRBJ2-3; TRBD1 or TRBD2 may be the D gene (5 bases each). Germline V CDR1 and CDR2: SGHNT, YENEEA. The V gene lost 5 bases and the J gene lost 5 bases, with 23 bases spanning the gap. The CDR3 contains 17 residues. CDR3 bases: TGTGCCAGCAGCCTCTTACTAGGGGCACGGGGCAAAGATACGCAGTATTTT. Translating gives CASSLLLGARGKDTQYF.

Concerning this clonotype itself: One end of the junction does not line up with germline, which may come from a read error. The genes are TRBV12-3 or TRBV12-4 and TRBJ2-1; 8 nucleotides line up with TRBD1. The J call may not be correct, given that the DNA end is closer to TRBJ2-7. This CDR3 is built from 14 residues. CDR3 in amino acids: CTSTLGQGSNEQYF. CDR3 DNA sequence: TGTACCAGCACCCTAGGACAGGGTTCCAATGAGCAGTACTTC.

This clonotype was observed a few times. The chain links TRBV3-1 to TRBJ2-2; 7 bases align to TRBD1. Germline V gene sequence: CDR1 LGHDT, CDR2 YNNKEL (reference sequence). The CDR3 totals 14 residues. V trimming: 5 bases; J trimming: 7 bases; junction bases outside the gene matches: 7. For the CDR3, the DNA is TGTGCCAGCAGCTTCGGGACAGATGGCGGGGAGCTGTTTTTT. This codes for CASSFGTDGGELFF.

This clonotype was counted ten times or more. The chain carries TRBV12-3 or TRBV12-4 and TRBJ2-5; unclear D gene. Trimming stripped 1 base from V and 0 bases from J, with 6 bases between. This CDR3 region has 14 residues. DNA for the CDR3: TGTGCCAGCAGTTTAGACCGGTACCAAGAGACCCAGTACTTC. Its protein product is CASSLDRYQETQYF.

The sample holds many counts of this clonotype. The V gene is TRBV5-1, the J gene TRBJ2-7; D perhaps matches TRBD1 (5 bases). Germline V gene sequence: CDR1 SGHRS, CDR2 YFSETQ. The V gene lost 0 bases and the J gene lost 6 bases, with 19 bases spanning the gap. This CDR3 region has 16 residues. CDR3 in DNA: TGCGCCAGCAGCTTGGGACAGAGACCTCCGGAAGGCGAGCAGTACTTC. Translation: CASSLGQRPPEGEQYF.

This clonotype occurred many times. This chain links TRBV14 with TRBJ2-5, with 11 positions matching TRBD1. The CDR3 is 15 amino acids. The trim removed 6 bases at V and 6 bases at J, leaving 9 bases unmatched. Looked up from germline, CDR1 is SGHDN and CDR2 is FVKESK. The DNA for the CDR3 is TGTGCCAGCAGTCCACGGGACAGGGGGAGGCAGACCCAGTACTTC. It specifies CASSPRDRGRQTQYF.

Notes on this clonotype: It may be a read error: a sequence one base away is much more abundant. Likely a read error: the CDR3 ends without its conserved phenylalanine or tryptophan. CDR3 nucleotide sequence: TGTGCCAGCAGTTTATTGGGTGAGCAGTACCTC. Translation: CASSLLGEQYL. J is TRBJ2-7 and V is TRBV12-3 or TRBV12-4; D uncertain. Trimming stripped 2 bases from V and 7 bases from J, with 6 bases between. The CDR3 totals 11 residues.